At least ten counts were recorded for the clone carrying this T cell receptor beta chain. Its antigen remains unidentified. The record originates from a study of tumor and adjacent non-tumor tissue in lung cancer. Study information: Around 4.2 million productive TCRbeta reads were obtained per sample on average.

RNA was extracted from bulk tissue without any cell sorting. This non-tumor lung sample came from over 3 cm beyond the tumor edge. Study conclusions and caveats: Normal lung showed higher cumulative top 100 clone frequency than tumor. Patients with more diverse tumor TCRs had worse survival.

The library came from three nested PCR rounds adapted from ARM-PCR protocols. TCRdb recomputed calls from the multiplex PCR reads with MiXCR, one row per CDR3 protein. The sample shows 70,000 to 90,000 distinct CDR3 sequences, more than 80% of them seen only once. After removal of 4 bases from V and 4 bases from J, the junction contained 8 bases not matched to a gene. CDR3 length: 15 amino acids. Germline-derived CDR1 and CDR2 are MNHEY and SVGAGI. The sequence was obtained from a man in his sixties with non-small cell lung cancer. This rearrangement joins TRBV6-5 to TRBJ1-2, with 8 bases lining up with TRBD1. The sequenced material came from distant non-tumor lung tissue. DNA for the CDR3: TGTGCCAGCAGTTTAACAGGGGGACCGCTCTATGGCTACACCTTC. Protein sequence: CASSLTGGPLYGYTF.